This T cell receptor beta chain was retrieved from a study of T cell responses to AZD1222 COVID-19 vaccine (dated by TCRdb to the early 2020s). Broadly, across the study: TCR sequencing covered approximately 230 trial participants: 200 to 220 given two doses of AZD1222 and 26 given two doses of MenACWY control vaccine. Trial participants were enrolled by age into subgroups of 18-55, 56-69 and 70-plus years, and about 150, 27 and 61 TCR-sequenced participants, respectively, were included in these subgroups.

What the research found in general, with its limitations: Vaccine-associated CD4 TCRs spanned the whole spike protein, with dominant responses in regions 160-218 and 743-854. Conclusions about previously exposed vaccinees were limited because only a handful of AZD1222 recipients were SARS-CoV-2 seropositive at baseline. Participants were mostly white British and included more females than males, and it was suggested by the authors that clonal diversity may have been underestimated. In the small 56-69-year group, the increase in depth fell short of significance, most likely because of low power. Nearly half of unique spike-specific TCRs reportedly recognized epitopes outside regions mutated in the B.1.351 and B.1.1.7 variants. After two AZD1222 doses, both the breadth and the depth of spike-specific TCRs were significantly higher than at day 0 and than in MenACWY recipients. Because no day 14 peak-response samples were available, the repertoires could be characterized only after the peak T cell response.

The CDR3 regions of human TCRbeta chains were analyzed by immunosequencing. As for the authors' bioinformatics: Repertoire TCRs were matched against a reference library of SARS-CoV-2-specific TCRs generated with the MIRA antigen-specificity platform. Breadth meant the fraction of unique TCRs that were SARS-CoV-2-associated, whereas depth meant the fraction of total T cells that were SARS-CoV-2-associated. Using the MIRA data, each spike-specific TCR was mapped to the spike region that the TCR reacts to and placed in a CD4 or CD8 class. Log10-transformed breadth and depth values were compared by one-way ANOVA with Sidak's multiple comparisons tests. Imported from immuneACCESS, the table was reduced by TCRdb to in-frame sequences with V and J called. These copies leave out some clones; in studies compared against another copy, an unresolved V gene accounts for under half, and the cause of the remainder is not known. V and J calls and clone size are given by that table; D and trimming were obtained from the DNA. For this sample the table gives roughly 140,000 clones, of which about nine tenths were detected only once. The top ten hold 5.5% to 7% of the sample.

The sample's time point, from its label and the paper: sample from adult after SARS-CoV-2 infection, after symptom onset. A couple of convalescent COVID-19 patients, sampled after symptom onset from adults with prior SARS-CoV-2 infection, were also TCR-sequenced for comparison. According to the germline V gene (reference sequence), CDR1 reads MNHEY and CDR2 reads SMNVEV. There are 14 amino acids in the CDR3, from cysteine to phenylalanine inclusive. CDR3 DNA only is kept here, 42 bases in frame from base 1. Trimming leaves V shorter by 5 bases and J shorter by 6 bases, with the junction holding 8 bases beyond the gene matches. Concerning this clone: Its antigen is unknown. One base away there is no much larger clone; base qualities are not given.

Rearrangement joined TRBV27 to TRBJ2-3, and 7 bases in between align with TRBD1. The specimen comprised peripheral blood, sampled after recovery from COVID-19. This receptor was identified in an adult who had recovered from COVID-19. In nucleotide form, the sequence is TGTGCCAGCAGTATCGCGACAGGGTGGGATACGCAGTATTTT. It specifies CASSIATGWDTQYF.